Listed below are T cell receptor beta chains from one sample, sequenced in a study of post-analysis software for immune sequencing data. Via MiXCR, TCRdb re-called the PCR reads, giving one row per CDR3 protein. The repertoire holds about 160,000 distinct CDR3 sequences, with around 36% as singletons. Here the sequenced sample was blood, taken after autologous hematopoietic stem cell transplantation. The receptors shown here come from a girl aged 10 to 17 with multiple sclerosis. Each CDR3 is given with its conserved first and last residue. A D gene is named only where the DNA matches it firmly. Expanded clones are given a class, and other clones once, few, many or no size at all.

>NA|TRBV7-2|NA|TRBJ1-5
TGTGCCAGCAGCCCCCGGGCAGGGACGGGACAGCCCCAGCATTTT
CASSPRAGTGQPQHF
>NA|TRBV11-2|many|TRBJ2-5
TGTGCCAGCAGCTTAGAGGGCCTGTGGCCCCCGGGACAAGAGACCCAGTACTTC
CASSLEGLWPPGQETQYF
>TRBD2|TRBV10-3|NA|TRBJ2-3
TGTGCCATCAGTCCCTTAGAGACTAGCGGGACCCAAGATACGCAGTATTTT
CAISPLETSGTQDTQYF
>NA|TRBV7-2|once|TRBJ2-1
TGTGCCAGCAGCTCCAAGACCGAGCAGTTCTTC
CASSSKTEQFF
>NA|TRBV12-3/TRBV12-4|NA|TRBJ1-2
TGTGCCAGCAGGTTTGACGGCAGGAGCTATGGCTACACCTTC
CASRFDGRSYGYTF
>NA|TRBV5-1|NA|TRBJ2-3
TGCGCCAGCAGCTCGACAGATCGCTCAGATACGCAGTATTTT
CASSSTDRSDTQYF
>NA|TRBV6-5|few|TRBJ2-3
TGTGCCAGCAGCTCGGGCATAGGCACAGATACGCAGTATTTT
CASSSGIGTDTQYF
>NA|TRBV11-2|NA|TRBJ2-1
TGTGCCAGCAGCTTAGAACACCACAATGAGCAGTTCTTC
CASSLEHHNEQFF
>TRBD2|TRBV7-6|NA|TRBJ2-3
TGTGCCAGCAGCTTAGCGGCTAGCGGGAGCACAGATACGCAGTATTTT
CASSLAASGSTDTQYF
>TRBD2|TRBV7-9|NA|TRBJ2-1
TGTGCCAGCAGCCCCCAATCTAGCGGGAGGTTAGATGAGCAGTTCTTC
CASSPQSSGRLDEQFF
>NA|TRBV6-5|few|TRBJ2-7
TGTGCCAGCAAAAAACTTCGGGAGCAGTACTTC
CASKKLREQYF
>NA|TRBV10-3|few|TRBJ2-5
TGTGCCATCAGTGAGATGAGAGAGACCCAGTACTTC
CAISEMRETQYF
>NA|TRBV5-5|NA|TRBJ2-3
TGTGCCAGCAGCTGGGACGGTAGCACAGATACGCAGTATTTT
CASSWDGSTDTQYF
>TRBD1|TRBV7-9|NA|TRBJ1-1
TGTGCCGGCAGGACCGGGACAGATGTGAACACTGAAGCTTTCTTT
CAGRTGTDVNTEAFF
>NA|TRBV6-6|few|TRBJ2-3
TGTGCCAGCAGTCCTTCTAGCGATACGCAGTATTTT
CASSPSSDTQYF
>NA|TRBV20-1|NA|TRBJ2-2
TGCAGTGCTAGACCCCCAGGCGATTACACCGGGGAGCTGTTTTTT
CSARPPGDYTGELFF